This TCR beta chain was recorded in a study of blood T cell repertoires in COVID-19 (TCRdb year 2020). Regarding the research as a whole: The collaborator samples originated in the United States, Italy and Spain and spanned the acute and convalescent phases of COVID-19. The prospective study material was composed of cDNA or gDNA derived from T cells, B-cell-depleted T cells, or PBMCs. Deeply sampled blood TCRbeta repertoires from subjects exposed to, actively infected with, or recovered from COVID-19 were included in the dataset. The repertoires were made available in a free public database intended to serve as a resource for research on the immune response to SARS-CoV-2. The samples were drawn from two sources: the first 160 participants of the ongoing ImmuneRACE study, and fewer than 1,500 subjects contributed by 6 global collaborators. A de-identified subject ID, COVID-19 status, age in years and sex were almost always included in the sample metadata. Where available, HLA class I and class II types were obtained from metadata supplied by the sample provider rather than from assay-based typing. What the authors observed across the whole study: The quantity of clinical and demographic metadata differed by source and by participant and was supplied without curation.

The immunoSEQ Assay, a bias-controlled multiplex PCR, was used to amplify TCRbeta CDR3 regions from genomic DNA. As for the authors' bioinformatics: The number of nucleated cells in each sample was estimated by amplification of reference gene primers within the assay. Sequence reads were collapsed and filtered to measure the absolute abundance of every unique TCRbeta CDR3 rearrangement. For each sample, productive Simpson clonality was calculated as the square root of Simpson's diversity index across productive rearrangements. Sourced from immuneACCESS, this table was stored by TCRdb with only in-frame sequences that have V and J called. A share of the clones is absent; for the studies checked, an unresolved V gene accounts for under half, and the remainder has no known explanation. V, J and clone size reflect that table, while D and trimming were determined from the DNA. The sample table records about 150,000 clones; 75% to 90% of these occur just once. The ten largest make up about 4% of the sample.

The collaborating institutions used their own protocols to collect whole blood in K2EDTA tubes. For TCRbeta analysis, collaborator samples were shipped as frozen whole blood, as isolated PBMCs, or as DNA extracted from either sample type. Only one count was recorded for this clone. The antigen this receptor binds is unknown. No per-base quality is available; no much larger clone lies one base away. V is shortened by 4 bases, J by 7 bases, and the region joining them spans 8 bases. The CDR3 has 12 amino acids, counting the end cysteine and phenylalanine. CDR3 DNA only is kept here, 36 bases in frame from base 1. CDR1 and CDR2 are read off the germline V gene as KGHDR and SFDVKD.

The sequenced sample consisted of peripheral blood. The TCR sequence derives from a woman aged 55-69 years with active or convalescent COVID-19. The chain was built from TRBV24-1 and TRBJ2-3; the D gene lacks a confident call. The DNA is TGTGCCACCAGTGACCAACTTAATACGCAGTATTTT. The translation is CATSDQLNTQYF.